This is a list of T cell receptor beta chains from one sample in a study of control samples from healthy donors and cancer patients. Libraries were prepared by immunoSEQ multiplex PCR; TCRdb keeps only in-frame clonotypes and omits some of them. Of 60,000 to 65,000 clones in the sample, roughly 85% were seen once. Sequencing input: blood. Every receptor here comes from a middle-aged man in good health. Each CDR3 is given with its conserved first and last residue. D genes are given only for firm matches. Rows give clone size only sometimes, using once, few, many, or a class for an expanded clone.

d_call: -
v_call: TRBV5-5
clone_size: -
cdr3_length: 15
j_call: TRBJ2-7
cdr3_nt: TGTGCCAGCAGCTTGGCGGGGGTCCAATCCTACGAGCAGTACTTC
cdr3_aa: CASSLAGVQSYEQYF

d_call: -
v_call: TRBV28
clone_size: few
cdr3_length: 13
j_call: TRBJ1-5
cdr3_nt: TGTGCCAGCATGCGGGGGCGAGGACAGCCCCAGCATTTT
cdr3_aa: CASMRGRGQPQHF

d_call: -
v_call: TRBV3-1/TRBV3-2
clone_size: once
cdr3_length: 14
j_call: TRBJ1-5
cdr3_nt: TGTGCCAGCAGCCAAGAGGTCTCGGGACGGCCCCAGCATTTT
cdr3_aa: CASSQEVSGRPQHF

d_call: TRBD2
v_call: TRBV11-3
clone_size: -
cdr3_length: 16
j_call: TRBJ2-3
cdr3_nt: TGTGCCAGCAGCTTTGTAGCGGGCTCTAGCACAGATACGCAGTATTTT
cdr3_aa: CASSFVAGSSTDTQYF

d_call: -
v_call: TRBV4-3
clone_size: -
cdr3_length: 15
j_call: TRBJ1-4
cdr3_nt: TGCGCCAGCAGCCAACAGAGGCGAGAAGGGGAAAAACTGTTTTTT
cdr3_aa: CASSQQRREGEKLFF

d_call: -
v_call: TRBV9
clone_size: -
cdr3_length: 20
j_call: TRBJ2-3
cdr3_nt: TGTGCCAGCAGCCGTAGAGGGGACAGGGCTAGCGGGAGTAGAACAGATACGCAGTATTTT
cdr3_aa: CASSRRGDRASGSRTDTQYF

d_call: TRBD1
v_call: TRBV7-2
clone_size: -
cdr3_length: 17
j_call: TRBJ2-1
cdr3_nt: TGTGCCAGCAGCTTAGTTTCCGGGACAGGCCCCTACAATGAGCAGTTCTTC
cdr3_aa: CASSLVSGTGPYNEQFF

d_call: TRBD2
v_call: TRBV6-5
clone_size: -
cdr3_length: 15
j_call: TRBJ2-2
cdr3_nt: TGTGCCAGCAATTCGGGAGGGCAGTCTTCCGGGGAGCTGTTTTTT
cdr3_aa: CASNSGGQSSGELFF

d_call: -
v_call: TRBV6-5
clone_size: few
cdr3_length: 13
j_call: TRBJ2-3
cdr3_nt: TGTGCCAGCAGTTATCGGGAGCTCGGTACGCAGTATTTT
cdr3_aa: CASSYRELGTQYF

d_call: TRBD1
v_call: TRBV29-1
clone_size: -
cdr3_length: 15
j_call: TRBJ2-7
cdr3_nt: TGCAGCGTTGAAGATAGGAGGACAGGGGGGTACGAGCAGTACTTC
cdr3_aa: CSVEDRRTGGYEQYF

d_call: -
v_call: TRBV5-5
clone_size: -
cdr3_length: 17
j_call: TRBJ1-5
cdr3_nt: TGTGCCAGCAGCTCCAACTTACAGGCCTATAGCAATCAGCCCCAGCATTTT
cdr3_aa: CASSSNLQAYSNQPQHF

d_call: TRBD1
v_call: TRBV9
clone_size: once
cdr3_length: 16
j_call: TRBJ2-7
cdr3_nt: TGTGCCAGCAGCGTAGGGGCCCTAGGGACAGGGTACGAGCAGTACTTC
cdr3_aa: CASSVGALGTGYEQYF

d_call: -
v_call: TRBV20-1
clone_size: -
cdr3_length: 11
j_call: TRBJ2-3
cdr3_nt: TGCAGTGCTAGTCTGCGAGATACGCAGTATTTT
cdr3_aa: CSASLRDTQYF